The 5 T cell receptor beta chains below all came from one sample that was sequenced in a study of shared clonotypes between healthy human individuals. Method: immunoSEQ multiplex PCR; TCRdb's copy keeps in-frame clones and lacks some. Among roughly 2.2 million clones listed, approximately 95% were seen once. Specimen: naive CD4+ T cells from PBMCs. Subset: CD45RA+ positively selected. These receptors were obtained from a man aged 18 to 29 in good health. Some clones in this sample may be carry-over from other donors' samples.

With respect to this clone: The sample carries other DNA sequences with the same CDR3. The chain carries TRBV6-5 and TRBJ2-2; D unclear. The CDR3 has 12 amino acids. From germline, CDR1 is MNHEY and CDR2 SVGAGI. Trimming cost V 2 bases and J 5 bases, with 3 bases left between them. The CDR3 is CASSYPTGELFF. The CDR3 region has the DNA TGTGCCAGCAGTTACCCAACCGGGGAGCTGTTTTTT.

The genes are TRBV6-6 and TRBJ1-5, with 7 bases lining up with TRBD1. The J segment lost 1 base and the V segment lost 4 bases, leaving 4 bases of the junction unmatched. The CDR3 is 15 amino acids. Germline-derived CDR1 and CDR2 are MNHNY and SVGAGI (reference sequence). The CDR3, as DNA: TGTGCCAGCAGTTCGAGGGGACAGAGCAATCAGCCCCAGCATTTT. Translating gives CASSSRGQSNQPQHF.

The rearrangement joins TRBV9 to TRBJ2-3; D may be TRBD1 (5 bases). Germline V gene data show CDR1 as SGDLS and CDR2 as YYNGEE. V lost 0 bases and J 6 bases, leaving 14 bases between the germline ends. The CDR3 covers 15 residues. The CDR3 DNA reads as TGTGCCAGCAGCGTAGGGGCTTCAGGGATGGATACGCAGTATTTT. The encoded protein is CASSVGASGMDTQYF.

The chain employs TRBV19 and TRBJ1-2; D ambiguous. The CDR3 totals 13 residues. V shed 3 bases and J shed 8 bases, with 13 bases lying between them. Germline CDR1 and CDR2: LNHDA and SQIVND (reference sequence). The CDR3: CASSIEGLGGYTF. CDR3 in DNA: TGTGCCAGTAGTATTGAAGGATTGGGCGGCTACACCTTC.

V is TRBV6-4 and J is TRBJ2-1; 9 bases agree with TRBD1. The CDR3 sequence is 17 residues long. CDR1 is MRHNA and CDR2 is SNTAGT in the germline V gene. The V gene end was trimmed by 4 bases and the J gene end by 1 base; junction bases not matched to a gene: 8. CDR3 region: CASSASGQGISYNEQFF. CDR3 sequence (DNA): TGTGCCAGCAGTGCCTCAGGACAGGGGATATCCTACAATGAGCAGTTCTTC.